The 9 T cell receptor beta chains listed next were all sequenced from one sample in a study of CXCR3-negative and CXCR3-positive naive CD8 T cells. Through 5' RACE with UMI labels, the TRB cDNA libraries were prepared. TCRdb re-called the 5' RACE reads; one entry per CDR3 protein, DNA not given. The sample shows approximately 37,000 distinct CDR3 sequences, and roughly 7.7% sits with its ten largest clones. The sequenced material came from memory CD8+ T cells from blood. The receptors were gathered from a human donor in good health. Some clones in this sample may be carry-over from other donors' samples.

The V gene is TRBV5-1, the J gene TRBJ2-7; lacking DNA, the TRBD2 call made by TCRdb goes unchecked. This CDR3 is 14 amino acids long. Looked up from germline, CDR1 is SGHRS and CDR2 is YFSETQ. The CDR3 loop is CASSLASGGNEQYF.

CDR3 amino acids: CASSLVAGAHNEQFF. V is TRBV7-6 and J is TRBJ2-1; TCRdb gives TRBD2 as the D gene, but with no DNA this cannot be confirmed. The CDR3 contains 15 residues. Germline-derived CDR1 and CDR2 are SGHVS and FNYEAQ. Based on the CDR3 plus reference TRBV7-6 and TRBJ2-1, the full variable domain is GAGVSQSPRYKVTKRGQDVALRCDPISGHVSLYWYRQALGQGPEFLTYFNYEAQQDKSGLPNDRFSAERPEGSISTLTIQRTEQRDSAMYRCASSLVAGAHNEQFFGPGTRLTVL.

The chain couples TRBV12-3 or TRBV12-4 to TRBJ2-5. The CDR3 is 15 residues long. CDR3 region: CASSLGWQYEETQYF.

This chain uses TRBV9 with TRBJ1-2; TCRdb names TRBD1, which stays unverified in the absence of DNA. CDR3 length: 14 residues. From germline, CDR1 is SGDLS and CDR2 YYNGEE. The CDR3 loop is CASSDSLGVNGYTF.

The chain is built from TRBV15 and TRBJ2-2. The length of the CDR3 is 17 residues. The germline V gene encodes CDR1 LNHNV and CDR2 YYDKDF (reference sequence). Here the CDR3 reads CATSRDPAGGWTGELFF.

The rearrangement uses TRBV29-1 and TRBJ2-2; without DNA, the TCRdb call of TRBD1 cannot be checked. This CDR3 has 11 residues. The germline CDR1 and CDR2 sequences are SQVTM and ANQGSEA. This CDR3 reads CAHGGGGELFF.

The chain is built from TRBV29-1 and TRBJ1-2; TCRdb's D call, TRBD1, is unchecked because there is no DNA. CDR1 is SQVTM and CDR2 is ANQGSEA in the germline V gene. There are 13 residues in the CDR3. CDR3 sequence reads: CSVDGRSAYGYTF. The whole variable domain, remainder taken from reference TRBV29-1 and TRBJ1-2, is SAVISQKPSRDICQRGTSLTIQCQVDSQVTMMFWYRQQPGQSLTLIATANQGSEATYESGFVIDKFPISRPNLTFSTLTVSNMSPEDSSIYLCSVDGRSAYGYTFGSGTRLTVV.

CDR3 protein: CASSEDQGNYGYTF. The chain uses TRBV6-5 and TRBJ1-2; without DNA, the TCRdb call of TRBD1 cannot be checked. This CDR3 is built from 14 residues. Germline CDR1 reads MNHEY; CDR2 reads SVGAGI.

The rearrangement uses TRBV5-1 and TRBJ1-1; TCRdb gives TRBD1 as the D gene, but with no DNA this cannot be confirmed. The CDR3 loop spans 15 amino acids. The germline V gene has CDR1 SGHRS and CDR2 YFSETQ. The CDR3 sequence is CASSPPGQGVSEAFF.